This TCR beta chain was documented in a study of post-analysis software for immune sequencing data (dated by TCRdb to the mid-2010s). About the investigation overall: The recorded disease courses included relapsing-remitting, secondary progressive and progressive-relapsing multiple sclerosis, and some patients had no subtype annotation. The patient repertoires were set against about 10 previously published healthy control repertoires from donors whose ages ranged from roughly 6 to 25 years. A subset of samples was prepared in parallel using single-end sample barcoding, then pooled and co-amplified after Illumina adapter ligation.

The paper's findings and limits, for the study overall: Significantly lower normalized Chao1 diversity was found in multiple sclerosis patients than in controls, suggesting substantial peripheral T-cell clonal expansion. The multiple sclerosis patient group was slightly younger than the control group. Strong co-clustering of samples prepared in the same batch was shown by direct clustering with F measure, prompting a batch-effect correction.

To note about this clonotype: Which antigen it targets is not known. Nothing much larger sits one base from this clone, and base qualities are not available.

Library generation was performed with PCR. TCRdb records Illumina HiSeq 2500 as the sequencer. To reduce PCR and sequencing biases, unique molecular identifiers were incorporated into the TCR beta cDNA libraries. About 0.5 million cDNA molecules were obtained for every 1 to 10 million input T cells, so each molecule roughly corresponded to one T cell. The same protocol used for the earlier healthy control dataset was applied to prepare and sequence the patient libraries. Within a given batch, samples were prepared together, multiplexed and sequenced on the same HiSeq lane. Concerning the study's data processing: Raw barcoded reads were processed with MIGEC, discarding single-read molecular identifier groups before consensus assembly and CDR3 extraction. VDJtools was used for post-analysis of the clonotype tables, with diversity normalized by down-sampling every dataset to the smallest sample size. In repertoire overlap clustering, CDR3 amino acid sequences, but not nucleotide sequences, were matched to correct batch-related cross-sample contamination. TCRdb trimmed the raw reads at Q25, called clones with MiXCR and kept productive beta chains. Identical CDR3 proteins give one entry, which carries the most common genes and DNA. It is TCRdb's table, rather than the study itself, that gives the V and J calls and clone size. Present in this sample are roughly 800,000 distinct CDR3 sequences, 25% to 30% of which were seen just once. The top ten constitute about 0.5% of the sample.

TCR beta repertoires were profiled from peripheral blood of about a dozen young patients with multiple sclerosis to demonstrate the VDJtools post-analysis software. The patients with multiple sclerosis were children and adolescents between roughly 6 and 17 years of age. Sequenced: blood. The clonotype originates from a girl aged 10-17 years with multiple sclerosis.

Read as DNA, the sequence is TGTGCCAGCAGGGACGGGAGCGGCGGGAGTAGCAACAATGAGCAGTTCTTC. This is translated as CASRDGSGGSSNNEQFF. The chain employs TRBV12-3 or TRBV12-4 and TRBJ2-1, and 7 bases in between align with TRBD2. Trimming leaves V shorter by 6 bases and J shorter by 5 bases, with the junction holding 16 bases beyond the gene matches. Spanning cysteine to phenylalanine, the CDR3 consists of 17 amino acids. Of all the DNA, just the CDR3 is kept, 51 bases in frame from base 1.